The rows below give T cell receptor beta chains drawn from one sample of a study of control samples from healthy donors and cancer patients. The repertoire was sequenced with immunoSEQ multiplex PCR; TCRdb's copy has only in-frame clones and lacks some. The sample consists of 80,000 to 100,000 clones, over 85% of them appearing once. Sample: blood. All receptors come from a human donor in good health. The donor label of this sample is uncertain. CDR3s leave out the opening cysteine and the closing phenylalanine or tryptophan.

ASSQDLVVLEAF TRBJ1-1 TRBV4-3
ASSSGFQETQY TRBJ2-5 TRBV5-1
ASSLGDNQPQH TRBJ1-5 TRBV5-4
ASSQGAGVGETQY TRBJ2-5 TRBV4-1
ASSVEAGSYNEQF TRBJ2-1 TRBV9
ASSSNSPLH TRBJ1-6 TRBV2
ASSVDQKFGEGGYGYT TRBJ1-2 TRBV9
ASSANGVQTEAF TRBJ1-1 TRBV10-2
ASSLGRIVTGLHQPQH TRBJ1-5 TRBV5-5
ASSFVQGSSYEQY TRBJ2-7 TRBV28
ASSYTVVAGGNEQF TRBJ2-1 TRBV6-5
ASSLLGQGNQPQH TRBJ1-5 TRBV18
ATSAPTGTYNEQF TRBJ2-1 TRBV24-1
ASSTGTGVYGEQY TRBJ2-7 TRBV19
AWSAGLETQY TRBJ2-5 TRBV30
ASSLAAGQGFAEAF TRBJ1-1 TRBV3-1/TRBV3-2
ASSLGHSNQPQH TRBJ1-5 TRBV27
SASGGLGQPQH TRBJ1-5 TRBV20-1
ASSTGTGQREKLF TRBJ1-4 TRBV9
ASSLRDLGYAF TRBJ1-1 TRBV7-2
ASSFGGIDEQF TRBJ2-1 TRBV12-3/TRBV12-4
ASSSVGVPGDEQY TRBJ2-7 TRBV7-4
ASSQEGEGRGYGYT TRBJ1-2 TRBV3-1/TRBV3-2
AITPDGFTDFGQY TRBJ2-7 TRBV10-3
AWSVRGTGNSPLH TRBJ1-6 TRBV30
ASSEGGRADTQY TRBJ2-3 TRBV10-1
ASRTAPNSPLH TRBJ1-6 TRBV2
ASSYSGLRIAF TRBJ1-1 TRBV6-5
ASSEEGNSPLH TRBJ1-6 TRBV19
ASSRRRDGSGIEKLF TRBJ1-4 TRBV6-2/TRBV6-3
ASSPGQAGANVLT TRBJ2-6 TRBV5-1
ATSPNKGYGYT TRBJ1-2 TRBV24-1
ASSDQISGRFGLNEQF TRBJ2-1 TRBV25-1
ADRDSSYGYT TRBJ1-2 TRBV2
ASSTDPRGNQPQH TRBJ1-5 TRBV6-5
AISESGTGEIPEAF TRBJ1-1 TRBV10-3
ASSRTSLETQY TRBJ2-5 TRBV11-2
ASSFAPGQGGTEAF TRBJ1-1 TRBV6-2/TRBV6-3
ASSHGLADQETQY TRBJ2-5 TRBV3-1/TRBV3-2
ASSYQGGRINTEAF TRBJ1-1 TRBV6-5
ASRITGNEKLF TRBJ1-4 TRBV6-5
ATSDSPGSGGAPGELF TRBJ2-2 TRBV24-1
ASSNGGLADTQY TRBJ2-3 TRBV7-9
ASSFPGRGVAF TRBJ1-1 TRBV12-3/TRBV12-4
ASTGQYGYT TRBJ1-2 TRBV9
ASSSGQGRQPQH TRBJ1-5 TRBV5-6
ASSDARTSGVGEQF TRBJ2-1 TRBV2
ASSYSRQGAKLSNQPQH TRBJ1-5 TRBV6-2/TRBV6-3
ASSLDPGQGALGELF TRBJ2-2 TRBV5-1
ASSYGVSVREKLF TRBJ1-4 TRBV6-5
ATSDGGRPQH TRBJ1-5 TRBV24-1